The present entry profiles one T cell receptor (beta chain) with its context. Libraries were prepared by immunoSEQ multiplex PCR; TCRdb keeps only in-frame clonotypes and omits some of them. The sample contains some 150,000 clones, about nine tenths of which appear only once. This entry is derived from a study of T cell responses to AZD1222 COVID-19 vaccine. The CDR3 contains 12 residues. Trimming removed 1 base at V and 3 bases at J, with 3 bases between. Germline CDR1 LGHNA, CDR2 YSLEER. The chain combines TRBV4-3 with TRBJ2-5, with D uncertain. The sequenced sample was peripheral blood, obtained on day 0 of AZD1222 vaccination. The receptor was derived from an adult in good health. The CDR3 spells CASSQGEETQYF. The CDR3 DNA reads TGCGCCAGCAGCCAAGGAGAAGAGACCCAGTACTTC.